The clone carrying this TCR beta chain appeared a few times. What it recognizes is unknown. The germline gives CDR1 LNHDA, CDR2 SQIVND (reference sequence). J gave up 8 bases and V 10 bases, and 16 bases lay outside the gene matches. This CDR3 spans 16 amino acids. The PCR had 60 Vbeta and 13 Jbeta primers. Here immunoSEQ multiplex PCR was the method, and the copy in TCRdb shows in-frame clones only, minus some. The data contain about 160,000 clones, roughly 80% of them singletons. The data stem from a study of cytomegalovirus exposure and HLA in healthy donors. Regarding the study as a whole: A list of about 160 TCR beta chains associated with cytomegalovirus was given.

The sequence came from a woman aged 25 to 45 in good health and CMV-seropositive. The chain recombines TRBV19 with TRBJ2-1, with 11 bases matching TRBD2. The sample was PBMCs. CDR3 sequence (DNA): TGTGCCACTAAGTATCGGGCTAGCGGGGGGAAAGATGAGCAGTTCTTC. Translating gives CATKYRASGGKDEQFF.